This T cell receptor beta chain derives from a study of cytomegalovirus exposure and HLA in healthy donors. Overall study context: T cells numbering around 180 million yielded 90 million to 140 million unique TCR beta sequences in an earlier analysis.

The PCR ran on 60 Vbeta and 13 Jbeta primers. Only in-frame clones appear in the TCRdb table, and some are missing; sequencing was by immunoSEQ multiplex PCR. The data contain some 130,000 clones, approximately 87% of them seen just once; the ten biggest clones take up about 5.5%. General study findings and limits: Among TCR beta chains, those listed as cytomegalovirus-associated numbered about 160.

The CDR3 runs to 14 residues. Trimming left V 5 bases short and J 0 bases short, with 7 bases between. Germline V gene lookup returns CDR1 SGHVS and CDR2 FQNEAQ. Details on this clone: Its target is unknown.

The sequenced sample was PBMCs. This receptor was identified in a woman between 25 and 40 years old in good health and CMV-seronegative. J is TRBJ2-2 and V is TRBV7-8; no reliable D call. CDR3 in amino acids: CASSRGTNTGELFF. The DNA for the CDR3 is TGTGCCAGCAGCCGCGGTACGAACACCGGGGAGCTGTTTTTT. Variable domain in full (rest from reference TRBV7-8 and TRBJ2-2): GAGVSQSPRYKVAKRGQDVALRCDPISGHVSLFWYQQALGQGPEFLTYFQNEAQLDKSGLPSDRFFAERPEGSVSTLKIQRTQQEDSAVYLCASSRGTNTGELFFGEGSRLTVL.